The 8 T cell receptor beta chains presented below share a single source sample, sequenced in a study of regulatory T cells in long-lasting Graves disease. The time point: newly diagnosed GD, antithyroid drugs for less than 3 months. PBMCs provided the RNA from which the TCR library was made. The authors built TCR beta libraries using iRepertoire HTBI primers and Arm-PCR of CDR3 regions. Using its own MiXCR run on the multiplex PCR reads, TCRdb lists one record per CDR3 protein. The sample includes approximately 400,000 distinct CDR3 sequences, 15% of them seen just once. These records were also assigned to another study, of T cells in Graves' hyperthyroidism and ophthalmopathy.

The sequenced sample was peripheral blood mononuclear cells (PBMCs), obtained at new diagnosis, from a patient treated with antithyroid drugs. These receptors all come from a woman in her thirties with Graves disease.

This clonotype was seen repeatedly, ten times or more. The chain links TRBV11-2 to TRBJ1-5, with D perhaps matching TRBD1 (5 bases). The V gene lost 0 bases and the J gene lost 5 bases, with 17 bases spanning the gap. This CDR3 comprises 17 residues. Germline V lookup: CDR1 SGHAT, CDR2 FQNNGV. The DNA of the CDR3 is TGTGCCAGCAGCTTAGATCGGGGCGGGGAATGGGATCAGCCCCAGCATTTT. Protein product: CASSLDRGGEWDQPQHF.

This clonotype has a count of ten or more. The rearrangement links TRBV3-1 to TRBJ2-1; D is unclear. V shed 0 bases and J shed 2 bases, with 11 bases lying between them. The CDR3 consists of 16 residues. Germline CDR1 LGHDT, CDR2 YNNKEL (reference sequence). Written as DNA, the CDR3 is TGTGCCAGCAGCCAAGAAAGCGCAGCTGCCTACAATGAGCAGTTCTTC. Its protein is CASSQESAAAYNEQFF.

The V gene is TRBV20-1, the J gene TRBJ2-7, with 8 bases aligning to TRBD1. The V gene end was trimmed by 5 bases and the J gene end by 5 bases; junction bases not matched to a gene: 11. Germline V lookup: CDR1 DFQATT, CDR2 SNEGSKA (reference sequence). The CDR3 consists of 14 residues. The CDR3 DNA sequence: TGCAGTGCTGAGGGGCAGGGGGCTGGGGACGAGCAGTACTTC. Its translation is CSAEGQGAGDEQYF.

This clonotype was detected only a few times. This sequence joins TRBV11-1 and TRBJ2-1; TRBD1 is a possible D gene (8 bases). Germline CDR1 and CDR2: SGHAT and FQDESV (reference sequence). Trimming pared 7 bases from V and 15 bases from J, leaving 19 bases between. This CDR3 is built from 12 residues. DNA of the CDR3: TGTGCCAGCACCACAGGGGGGGCAGGGCCGTTCTTC. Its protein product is CASTTGGAGPFF.

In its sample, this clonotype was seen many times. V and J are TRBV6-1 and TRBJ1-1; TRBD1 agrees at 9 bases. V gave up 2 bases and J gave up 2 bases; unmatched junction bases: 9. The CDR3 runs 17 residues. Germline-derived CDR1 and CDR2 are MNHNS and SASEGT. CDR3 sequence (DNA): TGTGCCAGCAGTGAACCCCGTACGGGACAGGGTAACACTGAAGCTTTCTTT. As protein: CASSEPRTGQGNTEAFF.

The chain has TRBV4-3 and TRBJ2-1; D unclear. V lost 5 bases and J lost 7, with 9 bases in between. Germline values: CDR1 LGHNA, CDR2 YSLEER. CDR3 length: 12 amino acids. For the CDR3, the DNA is TGCGCCAGCAGCAGTCATGGGAATGAGCAGTTCTTC. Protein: CASSSHGNEQFF.

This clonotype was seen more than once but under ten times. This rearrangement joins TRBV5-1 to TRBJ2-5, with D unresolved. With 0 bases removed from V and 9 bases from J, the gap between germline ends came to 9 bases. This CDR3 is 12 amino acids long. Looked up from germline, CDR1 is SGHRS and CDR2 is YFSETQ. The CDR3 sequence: CASSLVTDAQYF. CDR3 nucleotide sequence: TGCGCCAGCAGCTTGGTTACCGATGCCCAGTACTTC.

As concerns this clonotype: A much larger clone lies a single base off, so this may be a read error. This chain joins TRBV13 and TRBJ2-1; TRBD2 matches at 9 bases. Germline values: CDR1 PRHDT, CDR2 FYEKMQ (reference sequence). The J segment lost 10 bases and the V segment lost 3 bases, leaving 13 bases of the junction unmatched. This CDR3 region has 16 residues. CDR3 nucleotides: TGTGCCAGCAGCTTTGGGCGGGAGGGCCCCATAAGCGAGCAGTTCTTC. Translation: CASSFGREGPISEQFF.